These 15 T cell receptor beta chains were sequenced from one sample in a study of blood T cell repertoires in COVID-19. Profiled with immunoSEQ multiplex PCR; TCRdb holds only in-frame clones, not every one. The table lists roughly 53,000 clones, 65% to 85% of them singletons. Sequenced input: peripheral blood. The receptors here all came from a man between 65 and 79 years old with active COVID-19.

The chain is built from TRBV5-5 and TRBJ2-6; 11 bases align to TRBD2. Germline loops: CDR1 SGHKS, CDR2 YYEKEE (reference sequence). The V and J ends lost 0 bases and 0 bases, in that order; junction bases with no gene match: 5. There are 19 residues in the CDR3. CDR3 protein: CASSLGLAGSLSGANVLTF. The CDR3 nucleotides are TGTGCCAGCAGCTTGGGACTAGCGGGGTCCCTCTCTGGGGCCAACGTCCTGACTTTC.

This chain uses TRBV4-1 with TRBJ1-1; a weak D match, TRBD1 (5 bases). This CDR3 region has 16 residues. V gave up 0 bases and J gave up 0 bases, with 11 bases separating them. CDR1 and CDR2 (germline): MGHRA, YSYEKL. Written as DNA, the CDR3 is TGCGCCAGCAGCCAAGACCGGGGGGACCTGAACACTGAAGCTTTCTTT. Its protein product is CASSQDRGDLNTEAFF.

This chain joins TRBV4-1 and TRBJ1-2; possibly TRBD1 for D (6 bases). Trimming pared 5 bases from V and 4 bases from J, leaving 14 bases between. This CDR3 has 14 amino acids. Germline V gene lookup returns CDR1 MGHRA and CDR2 YSYEKL. Written as DNA, the CDR3 is TGCGCCAGCAGCTCGTCGACAGGCACCTATGGCTACACCTTC. Residues: CASSSSTGTYGYTF.

The rearrangement links TRBV6-5 to TRBJ2-2; 8 bases match TRBD1. This CDR3 comprises 15 residues. V shed 2 bases and J 8 bases; nucleotides not matched to a gene: 7. Looked up from germline, CDR1 is MNHEY and CDR2 is SVGAGI. In DNA, the CDR3 is TGTGCCAGCAGTTACCCAGGGGGCTCCTTAGGGGAGCTGTTTTTT. Translated: CASSYPGGSLGELFF.

This clone was found once. The CDR3 DNA reads as TGTGCCTGGAGTCTTCGGGAGTCAGATACGCAGTATTTT. This sequence encodes CAWSLRESDTQYF. The chain is built from TRBV30 and TRBJ2-3; D might be TRBD2 (6 bases). The V gene lost 2 bases and the J gene lost 4 bases, with 10 bases spanning the gap. The CDR3 loop spans 13 amino acids. CDR1 GTSNPN and CDR2 SVGIG come from the germline V gene (reference sequence).

The genes are TRBV28 and TRBJ2-5; TRBD1 might be the D (5 bases). Germline-derived CDR1 and CDR2 are MDHEN and SYDVKM. Trimming stripped 2 bases from V and 7 bases from J, with 11 bases between. The CDR3 extends over 13 amino acids. The CDR3 region has the DNA TGTGCCAGCAGTTTAATAGGGGAAAGGACCCAGTACTTC. It is translated as CASSLIGERTQYF. Supplemented by reference TRBV28 and TRBJ2-5, the full variable domain reads DVKVTQSSRYLVKRTGEKVFLECVQDMDHENMFWYRQDPGLGLRLIYFSYDVKMKEKGDIPEGYSVSREKKERFSLILESASTNQTSMYLCASSLIGERTQYFGPGTRLLVL.

V gene TRBV27 combines with J gene TRBJ1-5, with 9 bases lining up with TRBD1. This CDR3 has 14 residues. V was clipped by 8 bases and J by 6 bases; unmatched bases: 8. Germline-derived CDR1 and CDR2 are MNHEY and SMNVEV (reference sequence). The CDR3 here is CASSRQGDFQPQHF. CDR3 coding DNA: TGTGCCAGCTCCCGACAGGGGGATTTTCAGCCCCAGCATTTT.

The chain recombines TRBV19 with TRBJ1-5; possibly TRBD1 for D (5 bases). Germline lookup yields CDR1 LNHDA and CDR2 SQIVND (reference sequence). The CDR3 spans 15 residues. With 7 bases removed from V and 4 bases from J, the gap between germline ends came to 17 bases. CDR3 sequence reads: CASTNRDSQNQPQHF. The DNA for the CDR3 is TGTGCCAGTACAAACCGGGACTCACAAAATCAGCCCCAGCATTTT. Combining the CDR3 with reference TRBV19 and TRBJ1-5 gives the whole variable domain DGGITQSPKYLFRKEGQNVTLSCEQNLNHDAMYWYRQDPGQGLRLIYYSQIVNDFQKGDIAEGYSVSREKKESFPLTVTSAQKNPTAFYLCASTNRDSQNQPQHFGDGTRLSIL.

This clone turned up a few times. The V call is TRBV11-2, the J call TRBJ2-1, with 8 bases matching TRBD1. This CDR3 contains 16 residues. Germline CDR1 reads SGHAT; CDR2 reads FQNNGV. Trimming at V came to 1 base and at J to 4 bases, leaving 6 bases not matched to a gene. The CDR3 nucleotides are TGTGCCAGCAGCTTAGGCAGGGGGCTAAGGTACAATGAGCAGTTCTTC. This encodes CASSLGRGLRYNEQFF.

The gene calls are TRBV6-5 and TRBJ1-1; 10 nucleotides match TRBD1. CDR1 and CDR2 (germline): MNHEY, SVGAGI. V lost 3 bases, J lost 5 bases, and 6 bases stayed unmatched. This CDR3 is 15 amino acids long. The CDR3 sequence is CASSYPGQGRTEAFF. CDR3 bases: TGTGCCAGCAGTTATCCGGGACAGGGGAGGACTGAAGCTTTCTTT.

This clone was counted only a few times. The chain recombines TRBV7-9 with TRBJ2-7, with D uncertain. The V end was cut by 5 bases, the J end by 1 base, with 9 bases between. Germline V CDR1 and CDR2: SEHNR, FQNEAQ (reference sequence). CDR3 length: 13 amino acids. The DNA for the CDR3 is TGTGCCAGCAGCCCGCCGGTGTCCTACGAGCAGTACTTC. This codes for CASSPPVSYEQYF.

The V and J genes are TRBV5-1 and TRBJ1-1, with 9 bases matching TRBD1. The CDR3 is made up of 16 amino acids. Trimming took 5 bases from V and 6 from J; bases not matched to a gene: 14. Germline V gives CDR1 SGHRS, CDR2 YFSETQ. As DNA, the CDR3 is TGCGCCAGCAGTTTACTTGAGGGACAGGGTAACGCTGAAGCTTTCTTT. Its translation: CASSLLEGQGNAEAFF.

The gene calls are TRBV28 and TRBJ1-2; the match to TRBD1 covers 7 bases. The germline V gene has CDR1 MDHEN and CDR2 SYDVKM. The CDR3 runs to 12 residues. J lost 8 bases, V lost 6 bases, and 6 bases had no gene match. The chain's CDR3 is CASSTDRWGYTF. CDR3 nucleotides: TGTGCCAGCAGCACGGACAGGTGGGGCTACACCTTC.

The chain carries TRBV16 and TRBJ2-1; 8 nucleotides align to TRBD2. The CDR3 contains 15 residues. Unmatched junction bases numbered 0, after V lost 1 base and J lost 1 base. Germline V CDR1 and CDR2: KGHSY, FQNENV. CDR3 sequence reads: CASSQLAGSYNEQFF. CDR3 in DNA: TGTGCCAGCAGCCAATTAGCGGGGTCCTACAATGAGCAGTTCTTC.

This clone was observed a single time. CDR3 amino acids: CASGGAGGPHEQFF. The CDR3 region has the DNA TGTGCCAGCGGAGGGGCGGGAGGGCCCCATGAGCAGTTCTTC. The V call is TRBV18, the J call TRBJ2-1, with 9 bases that match TRBD2. Germline values: CDR1 KGHSH, CDR2 LQKENI. The CDR3 contains 14 residues. V gave up 8 bases and J gave up 8 bases; unmatched junction bases: 10.